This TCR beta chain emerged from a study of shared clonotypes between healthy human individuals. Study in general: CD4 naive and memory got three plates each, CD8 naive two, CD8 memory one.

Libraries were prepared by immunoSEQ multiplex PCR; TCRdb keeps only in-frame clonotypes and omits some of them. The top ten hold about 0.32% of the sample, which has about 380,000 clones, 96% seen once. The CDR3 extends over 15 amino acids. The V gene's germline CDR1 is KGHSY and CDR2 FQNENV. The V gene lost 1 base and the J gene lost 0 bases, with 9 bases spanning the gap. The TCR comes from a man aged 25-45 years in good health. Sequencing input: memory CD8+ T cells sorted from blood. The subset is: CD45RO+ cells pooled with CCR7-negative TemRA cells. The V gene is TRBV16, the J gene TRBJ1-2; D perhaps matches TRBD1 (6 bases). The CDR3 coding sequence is TGTGCCAGCAGCCAATGTCCAGGGGCTAACTATGGCTACACCTTC. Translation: CASSQCPGANYGYTF.